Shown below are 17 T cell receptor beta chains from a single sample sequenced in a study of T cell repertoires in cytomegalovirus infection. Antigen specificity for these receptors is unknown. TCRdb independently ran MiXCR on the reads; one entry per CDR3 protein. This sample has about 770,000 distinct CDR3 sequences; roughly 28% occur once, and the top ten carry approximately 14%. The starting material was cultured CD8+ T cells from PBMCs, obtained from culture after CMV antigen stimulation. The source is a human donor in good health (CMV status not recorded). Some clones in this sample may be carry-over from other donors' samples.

CDR3 loop: CSARVPFSDRGLNYGYTF. The CDR3 bases are TGCAGTGCTAGAGTTCCCTTTTCCGACAGGGGGTTAAACTATGGCTACACCTTC. This chain uses TRBV20-1 with TRBJ1-2; 9 bases are a match to TRBD1. The trim removed 1 base at V and 2 bases at J, leaving 14 bases unmatched. There are 18 residues in the CDR3. Germline values: CDR1 DFQATT, CDR2 SNEGSKA (reference sequence).

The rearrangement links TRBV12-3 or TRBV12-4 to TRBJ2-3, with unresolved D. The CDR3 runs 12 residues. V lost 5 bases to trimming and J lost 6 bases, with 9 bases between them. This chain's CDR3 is CASSPGDDTQYF. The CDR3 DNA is TGTGCCAGCAGTCCCGGTGACGATACGCAGTATTTT.

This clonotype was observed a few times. The CDR3 DNA is TGTGCCAGCACCGTTAGCGGGGGCAGCACAGATACGCAGTATTTT. Translation gives CASTVSGGSTDTQYF. The chain has TRBV9 and TRBJ2-3; the match to TRBD2 covers 9 bases. V shed 6 bases, J shed 0 bases, and the junction held 5 bases outside the gene matches. CDR3 size: 15 residues. Germline V gives CDR1 SGDLS, CDR2 YYNGEE. Looking up the rest from reference TRBV9 and TRBJ2-3 gives the full variable domain: DSGVTQTPKHLITATGQRVTLRCSPRSGDLSVYWYQQSLDQGLQFLIQYYNGEERAKGNILERFSAQQFPDLHSELNLSSLELGDSALYFCASTVSGGSTDTQYFGPGTRLTVL.

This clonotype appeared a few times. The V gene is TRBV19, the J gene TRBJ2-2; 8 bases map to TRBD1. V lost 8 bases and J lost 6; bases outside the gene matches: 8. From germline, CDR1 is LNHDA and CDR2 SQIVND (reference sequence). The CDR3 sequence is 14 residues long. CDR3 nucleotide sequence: TGTGCCAGTCGAATTCAGGGGGCACCCGGGGAGCTGTTTTTT. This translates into CASRIQGAPGELFF.

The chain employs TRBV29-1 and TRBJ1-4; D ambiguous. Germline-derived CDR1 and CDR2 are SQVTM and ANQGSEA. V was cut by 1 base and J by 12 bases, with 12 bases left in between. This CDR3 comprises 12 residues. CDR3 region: CSVEVQRQELFF. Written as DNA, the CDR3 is TGCAGCGTTGAAGTTCAGAGGCAGGAACTGTTTTTT.

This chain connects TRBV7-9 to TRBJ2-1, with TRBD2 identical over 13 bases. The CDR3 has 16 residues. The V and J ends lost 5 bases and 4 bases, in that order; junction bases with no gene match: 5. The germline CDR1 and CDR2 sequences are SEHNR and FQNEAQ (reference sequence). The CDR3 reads CASSPLLAGGYNEQFF. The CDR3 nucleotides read TGTGCCAGCAGCCCCTTACTAGCGGGGGGGTACAATGAGCAGTTCTTC.

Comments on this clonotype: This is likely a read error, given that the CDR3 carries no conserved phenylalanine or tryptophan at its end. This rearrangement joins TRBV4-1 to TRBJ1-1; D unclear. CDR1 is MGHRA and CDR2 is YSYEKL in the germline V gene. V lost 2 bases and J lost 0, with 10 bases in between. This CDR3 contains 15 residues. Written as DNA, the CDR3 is TGCGCCAGCAGCCAACAATTTGAGGTGAACACTGAAGCTTTCTTA. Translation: CASSQQFEVNTEAFL.

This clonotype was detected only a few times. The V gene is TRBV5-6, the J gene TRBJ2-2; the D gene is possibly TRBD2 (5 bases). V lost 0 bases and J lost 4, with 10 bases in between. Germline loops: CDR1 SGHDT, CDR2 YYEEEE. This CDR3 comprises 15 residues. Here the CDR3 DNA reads TGTGCCAGCAGCTTGGTCGGGGAGACCACCGGGGAGCTGTTTTTT. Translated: CASSLVGETTGELFF.

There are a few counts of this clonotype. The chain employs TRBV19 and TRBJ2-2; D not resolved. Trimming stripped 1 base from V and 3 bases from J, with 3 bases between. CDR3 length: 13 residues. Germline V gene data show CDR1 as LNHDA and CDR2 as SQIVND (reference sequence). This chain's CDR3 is CASSIGDTGELFF. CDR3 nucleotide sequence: TGTGCCAGTAGTATAGGAGACACCGGGGAGCTGTTTTTT.

CDR3 nucleotide sequence: TGTGCCAGCAGTTTAGGGGAACGTGGTAATGAAAAACTGTTTTTT. Residues: CASSLGERGNEKLFF. V and J are TRBV28 and TRBJ1-4; D gene ambiguous. V lost 2 bases to trimming and J lost 4 bases, with 11 bases between them. Germline V gives CDR1 MDHEN, CDR2 SYDVKM. The CDR3 runs 15 residues.

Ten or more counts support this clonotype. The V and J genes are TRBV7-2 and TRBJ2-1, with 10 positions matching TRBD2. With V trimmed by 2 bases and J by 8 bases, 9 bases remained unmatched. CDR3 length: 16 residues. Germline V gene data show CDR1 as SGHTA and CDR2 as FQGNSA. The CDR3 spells CASSLRGERGGDEQFF. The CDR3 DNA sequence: TGTGCCAGCAGCTTACGGGGGGAGCGGGGGGGCGATGAGCAGTTCTTC.

The CDR3, as DNA: TGTGCCAGCAGCTTCCCAAGAGACGGTATCAATGAGCAGTTCTTC. Protein sequence: CASSFPRDGINEQFF. The J gene is TRBJ2-1, the V gene TRBV7-9; D remains ambiguous. The germline V gene has CDR1 SEHNR and CDR2 FQNEAQ (reference sequence). The CDR3 is 15 residues long. Trimming stripped 3 bases from V and 6 bases from J, with 15 bases between.

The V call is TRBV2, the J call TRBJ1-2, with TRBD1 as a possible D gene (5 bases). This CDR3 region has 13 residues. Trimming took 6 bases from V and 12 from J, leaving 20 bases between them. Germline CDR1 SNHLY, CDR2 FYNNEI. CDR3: CASSVQRDGWDTF. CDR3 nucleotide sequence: TGTGCCAGCAGCGTCCAACGGGACGGCTGGGACACCTTC.

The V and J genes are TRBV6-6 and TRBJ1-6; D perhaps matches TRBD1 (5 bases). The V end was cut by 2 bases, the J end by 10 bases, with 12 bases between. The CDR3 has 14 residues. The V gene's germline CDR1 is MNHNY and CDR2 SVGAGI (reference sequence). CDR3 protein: CASSYGDRGSPLHF. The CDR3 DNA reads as TGTGCCAGCAGTTACGGGGACCGAGGGTCACCCCTCCACTTT.

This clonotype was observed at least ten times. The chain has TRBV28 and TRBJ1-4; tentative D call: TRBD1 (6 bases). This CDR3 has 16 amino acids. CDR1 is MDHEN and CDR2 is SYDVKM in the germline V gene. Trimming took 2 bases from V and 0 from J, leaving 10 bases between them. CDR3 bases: TGTGCCAGCAGTTTAACAGGGACTGCAACTAATGAAAAACTGTTTTTT. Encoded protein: CASSLTGTATNEKLFF.

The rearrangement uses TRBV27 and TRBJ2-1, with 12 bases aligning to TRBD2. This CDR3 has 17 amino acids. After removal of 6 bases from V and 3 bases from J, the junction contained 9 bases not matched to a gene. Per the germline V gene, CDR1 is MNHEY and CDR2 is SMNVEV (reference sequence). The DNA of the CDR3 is TGTGCCAGCAGCCGTACTAGCGGGGGGCCACACTACAATGAGCAGTTCTTC. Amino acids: CASSRTSGGPHYNEQFF.

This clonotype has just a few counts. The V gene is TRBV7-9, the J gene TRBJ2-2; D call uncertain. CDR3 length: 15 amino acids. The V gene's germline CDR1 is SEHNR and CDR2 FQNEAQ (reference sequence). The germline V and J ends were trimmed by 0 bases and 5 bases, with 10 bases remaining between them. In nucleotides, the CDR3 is TGTGCCAGCAGCTTAGCCTGGCAGCCGACCGGGGAGCTGTTTTTT. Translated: CASSLAWQPTGELFF.